The 24 T cell receptor beta chains presented below share a single source sample, sequenced in a study of monozygotic twins with inflammatory bowel disease. For each CDR3 protein, TCRdb gives one entry from its re-call of the 5' RACE reads, without DNA. Found here are 170,000 or so distinct CDR3 sequences; the top ten clones hold roughly 7.4%. Sequencing used blood. The source of these receptors is a human donor with ulcerative colitis or Crohn's disease, or a healthy co-twin of an affected twin (not recorded which).

J is TRBJ2-5 and V is TRBV5-5; the TCRdb call, TRBD2, lacks DNA for checking. This CDR3 spans 14 amino acids. Germline CDR1 SGHKS, CDR2 YYEKEE (reference sequence). This CDR3 is CASSLSGELATQYF.

The chain uses TRBV5-1 and TRBJ2-5; checking the TCRdb D call of TRBD2 is not possible without DNA. Germline-derived CDR1 and CDR2 are SGHRS and YFSETQ. There are 15 residues in the CDR3. CDR3 sequence: CASSLSGGPQETQYF.

The V gene is TRBV5-1, the J gene TRBJ1-5; TCRdb reports TRBD1, a call that lacks DNA to check it against. CDR1 is SGHRS, CDR2 YFSETQ, per germline. The CDR3 runs 16 residues. This chain's CDR3 is CASSVRQVGRSQPQHF.

V and J are TRBV25-1 and TRBJ1-1. The germline CDR1 and CDR2 sequences are MGHDK and SYGVNS. There are 15 residues in the CDR3. The CDR3 spells CASKMIGFSRREAFF.

CDR3 amino acids: CASSFFGQGANNEQFF. The chain couples TRBV7-9 to TRBJ2-1; TCRdb's D gene call, TRBD1, goes unchecked for lack of DNA. There are 16 residues in the CDR3. Germline CDR1 SEHNR, CDR2 FQNEAQ (reference sequence).

The chain uses TRBV20-1 and TRBJ2-1; as DNA is missing, the TRBD2 call by TCRdb cannot be tested. Germline values: CDR1 DFQATT, CDR2 SNEGSKA (reference sequence). CDR3 size: 14 residues. The CDR3 loop is CSARGASGYNEQFF.

This chain joins TRBV25-1 and TRBJ2-2; TCRdb's D call, TRBD1, is unchecked because there is no DNA. This CDR3 has 16 residues. Germline-derived CDR1 and CDR2 are MGHDK and SYGVNS. The CDR3 is CASSLSAGAHTGELFF.

This chain connects TRBV18 to TRBJ2-1; the D call from TCRdb, TRBD2, cannot be confirmed without DNA. The CDR3 has 14 amino acids. From germline, CDR1 is KGHSH and CDR2 LQKENI. CDR3 region: CASSGLAGGPEQFF.

The chain carries TRBV5-1 and TRBJ1-4; no DNA is available, so the TRBD1 call from TCRdb remains unchecked. Germline-derived CDR1 and CDR2 are SGHRS and YFSETQ. The CDR3 contains 14 residues. The CDR3: CASRLDSFNKKLFF.

The chain recombines TRBV10-3 with TRBJ1-1. Per the germline V gene, CDR1 is ENHRY and CDR2 is SYGVKD. The CDR3 totals 14 residues. The CDR3 sequence is CAISDGVGNTEAFF.

The chain uses TRBV29-1 and TRBJ2-7; the D call from TCRdb, TRBD1, cannot be confirmed without DNA. There are 13 residues in the CDR3. Germline CDR1 and CDR2: SQVTM and ANQGSEA. Here the CDR3 reads CSVESPGAYEQYF.

The rearrangement joins TRBV6-1 to TRBJ2-1. CDR1 is MNHNS, CDR2 SASEGT, per germline. The CDR3 runs to 14 residues. CDR3: CASSVEGSYNEQFF.

V gene TRBV4-1 combines with J gene TRBJ2-5; TCRdb designates TRBD1, a call that cannot be tested without DNA. Germline V gene sequence: CDR1 MGHRA, CDR2 YSYEKL. The CDR3 consists of 13 residues. CDR3 in amino acids: CASSSRGDETQYF.

The chain combines TRBV27 with TRBJ1-5; TCRdb outputs TRBD1, but without DNA this stays unchecked. Germline lookup yields CDR1 MNHEY and CDR2 SMNVEV (reference sequence). The CDR3 consists of 13 residues. CDR3 protein: CASSRGGGQPQHF.

This rearrangement joins TRBV27 to TRBJ2-1. Germline V lookup: CDR1 MNHEY, CDR2 SMNVEV (reference sequence). This CDR3 comprises 14 residues. Here the CDR3 reads CASSLGVSYNEQFF.

The J gene is TRBJ1-5, the V gene TRBV4-3; the D gene TCRdb calls, TRBD1, cannot be checked with no DNA. The CDR3 is made up of 15 amino acids. Germline CDR1 reads LGHNA; CDR2 reads YSLEER. CDR3 sequence: CASSQVIQGNQPQHF.

The genes are TRBV7-2 and TRBJ2-1; the TCRdb call, TRBD2, lacks DNA for checking. CDR1 SGHTA and CDR2 FQGNSA come from the germline V gene. The CDR3 extends over 17 amino acids. The CDR3 sequence: CASSELAGGSSYNEQFF.

The gene calls are TRBV5-6 and TRBJ2-3; TCRdb returns TRBD1, unconfirmable since there is no DNA. The CDR3 runs to 16 residues. Germline CDR1 SGHDT, CDR2 YYEEEE. CDR3 region: CASSLTGGPGTDTQYF.

CDR3 in amino acids: CSASRRGTHEQYF. The V and J genes are TRBV20-1 and TRBJ2-7; TCRdb lists TRBD2, though no DNA is available to test this call. This CDR3 is built from 13 residues. Germline CDR1 is DFQATT and CDR2 is SNEGSKA (reference sequence).

This chain links TRBV5-4 with TRBJ1-2; TCRdb's D call, TRBD1, is unchecked because there is no DNA. CDR1 SGHNT and CDR2 YYREEE come from the germline V gene (reference sequence). There are 16 residues in the CDR3. The CDR3 protein is CASSLPPGTQNYGYTF.

This chain uses TRBV12-3 or TRBV12-4 with TRBJ1-5; the D call from TCRdb, TRBD1, cannot be confirmed without DNA. The CDR3 sequence is 18 residues long. CDR3 sequence: CASSNTGTGSPGGSPQHF.

The chain recombines TRBV7-9 with TRBJ2-1; TCRdb calls TRBD1, which cannot be checked without DNA. Germline V CDR1 and CDR2: SEHNR, FQNEAQ (reference sequence). This CDR3 has 15 amino acids. CDR3 amino acids: CASSPFWDRYPEQFF.

The chain couples TRBV5-1 to TRBJ1-6; TCRdb calls TRBD1, which cannot be checked without DNA. CDR3 size: 13 residues. The germline CDR1 and CDR2 sequences are SGHRS and YFSETQ. The CDR3 reads CASSQQGSSPLHF.

This sequence joins TRBV28 and TRBJ2-4. Per the germline V gene, CDR1 is MDHEN and CDR2 is SYDVKM. This CDR3 has 15 amino acids. CDR3 amino acids: CASRSKRVAKNIQYF. The full variable domain, with the rest looked up from reference TRBV28 and TRBJ2-4, is DVKVTQSSRYLVKRTGEKVFLECVQDMDHENMFWYRQDPGLGLRLIYFSYDVKMKEKGDIPEGYSVSREKKERFSLILESASTNQTSMYLCASRSKRVAKNIQYFGAGTRLSVL.